The source of this T cell receptor (beta chain) is a study of a mutant IDH1 vaccine in newly diagnosed glioma. Whole-study context: Vaccine administration was initiated 4-6 weeks following radiotherapy alone, or with temozolomide cycles. Treated patients, 62.5% male and around 40% female, averaged about 42 years of age. Earlier treatment was radiotherapy, temozolomide, or both, with most getting both.

Germline values: CDR1 SGHNT, CDR2 YYREEE (reference sequence). The CDR3 is 14 residues long. V was pared by 3 bases and J by 6 bases, with 12 bases between. Assay used: immunoSEQ multiplex PCR; TCRdb lists only in-frame clones, some missing. The data show about 38,000 clones, with about 84% seen just once and around 5.5% held by the top ten. Study observations and caveats: Pseudoprogression apparently lacked any relation to changes in top peripheral T cell clonotypes.

As to time point: week 5, during vaccination. Every single dose of the vaccine, 300 ug of mutant IDH1 20-mer peptide, came with topical imiquimod. In the case of this clone: Antigen: not known.

The TCR sequence derives from a middle-aged man with glioma. Sequenced material: PBMCs, taken from a glioma patient whose treatment included an IDH1 peptide vaccine. This rearrangement joins TRBV5-4 to TRBJ2-2, with D tentatively TRBD1 (5 bases). The DNA of the CDR3 is TGTGCCAGCAGCTCAATACAGGAACCCGGGGAGCTGTTTTTT. It translates to CASSSIQEPGELFF.